This T cell receptor (beta chain) was documented in a study of blood T cell repertoires in COVID-19. The overall study: Donors in the United States, Italy and Spain gave samples during acute or convalescent COVID-19. In each case, the material was cDNA or gDNA derived from T cells, B-cell-depleted T cells, or PBMCs.

In the original analysis: Using reference gene primer amplification, nucleated cell counts were estimated. Assay: immunoSEQ multiplex PCR; the TCRdb copy retains only in-frame clones and omits some. The DNA was the basis for D and trimming; V, J and clone size are from that table. The sample holds around 300,000 clones, approximately 83% seen once. The CDR3 sequence is 17 residues long. This chain connects TRBV1 to TRBJ2-7; TRBD1, the table's D call, lacks a check against the DNA. TRBV1 is assigned pseudogene status. This TCR derives from a woman between 25 and 40 years old who had recovered from COVID-19. The sample consisted of peripheral blood. The CDR3 nucleotides are TGCACCAGCAGCCAAGACTTTAAAACCGGGACAGTACACGAGCAGTACTTC. Protein sequence: CTSSQDFKTGTVHEQYF.